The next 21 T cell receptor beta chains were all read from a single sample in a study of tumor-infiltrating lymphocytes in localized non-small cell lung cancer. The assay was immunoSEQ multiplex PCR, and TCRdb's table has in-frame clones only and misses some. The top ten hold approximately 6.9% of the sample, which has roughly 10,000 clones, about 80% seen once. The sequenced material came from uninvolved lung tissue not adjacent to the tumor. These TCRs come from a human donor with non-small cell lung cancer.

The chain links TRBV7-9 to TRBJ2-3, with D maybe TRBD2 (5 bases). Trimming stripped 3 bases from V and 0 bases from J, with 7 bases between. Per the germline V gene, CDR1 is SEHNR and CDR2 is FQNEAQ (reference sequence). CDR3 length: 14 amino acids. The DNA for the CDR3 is TGTGCCAGCAGCTTTAGCGCGAGCACAGATACGCAGTATTTT. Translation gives CASSFSASTDTQYF.

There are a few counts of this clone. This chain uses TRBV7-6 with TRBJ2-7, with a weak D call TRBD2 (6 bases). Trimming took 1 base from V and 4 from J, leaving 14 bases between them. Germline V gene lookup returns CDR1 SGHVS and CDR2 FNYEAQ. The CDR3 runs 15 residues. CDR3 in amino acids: CASSLDRGGRYEQYF. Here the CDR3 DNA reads TGTGCCAGCAGCTTAGATCGGGGAGGCAGATACGAGCAGTACTTC. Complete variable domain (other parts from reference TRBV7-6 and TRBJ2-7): GAGVSQSPRYKVTKRGQDVALRCDPISGHVSLYWYRQALGQGPEFLTYFNYEAQQDKSGLPNDRFSAERPEGSISTLTIQRTEQRDSAMYRCASSLDRGGRYEQYFGPGTRLTVT.

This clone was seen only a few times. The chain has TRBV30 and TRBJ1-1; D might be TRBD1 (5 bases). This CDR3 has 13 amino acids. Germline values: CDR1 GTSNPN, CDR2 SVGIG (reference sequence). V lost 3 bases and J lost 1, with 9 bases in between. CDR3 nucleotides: TGTGCCTGGAGCCCGACAGCGAACACTGAAGCTTTCTTT. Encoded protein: CAWSPTANTEAFF.

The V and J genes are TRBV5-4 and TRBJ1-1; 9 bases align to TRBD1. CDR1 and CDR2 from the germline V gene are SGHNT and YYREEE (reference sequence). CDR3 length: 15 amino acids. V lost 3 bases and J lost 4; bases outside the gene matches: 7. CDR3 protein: CASSSAMTGGTEAFF. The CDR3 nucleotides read TGTGCCAGCAGCTCGGCAATGACAGGGGGCACTGAAGCTTTCTTT. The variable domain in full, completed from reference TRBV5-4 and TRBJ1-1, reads ETGVTQSPTHLIKTRGQQVTLRCSSQSGHNTVSWYQQALGQGPQFIFQYYREEENGRGNFPPRFSGLQFPNYSSELNVNALELDDSALYLCASSSAMTGGTEAFFGQGTRLTVV.

The CDR3 region has the DNA TGCAGCGTTTCCCTACTAGCGAATTCCTACGAGCAGTACTTC. It specifies CSVSLLANSYEQYF. The rearrangement uses TRBV29-1 and TRBJ2-7, with 7 bases that match TRBD2. CDR1 is SQVTM and CDR2 is ANQGSEA in the germline V gene. CDR3 length: 14 residues. Trimming removed 5 bases from V and 1 base from J; junction bases left unmatched: 8.

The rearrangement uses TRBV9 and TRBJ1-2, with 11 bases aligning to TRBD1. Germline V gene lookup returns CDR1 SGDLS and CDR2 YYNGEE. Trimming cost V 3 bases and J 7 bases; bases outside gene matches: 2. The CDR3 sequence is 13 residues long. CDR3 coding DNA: TGTGCCAGCAGCGCCGGACAGGGGGCTGGCTACACCTTC. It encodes CASSAGQGAGYTF.

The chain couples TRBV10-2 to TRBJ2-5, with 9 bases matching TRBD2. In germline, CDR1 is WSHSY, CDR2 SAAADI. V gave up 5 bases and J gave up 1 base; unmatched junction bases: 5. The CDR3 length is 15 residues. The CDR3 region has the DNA TGCGCCAGCAGTAGGGTAGCGGGGGCCCAAGAGACCCAGTACTTC. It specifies CASSRVAGAQETQYF.

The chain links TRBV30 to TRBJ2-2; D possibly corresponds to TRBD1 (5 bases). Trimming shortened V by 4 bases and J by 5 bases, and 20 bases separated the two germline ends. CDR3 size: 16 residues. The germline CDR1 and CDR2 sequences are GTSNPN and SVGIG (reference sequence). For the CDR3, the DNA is TGTGCCTGGATTGCCGCCAGGAGCCCAGGGACCGGGGAGCTGTTTTTT. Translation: CAWIAARSPGTGELFF.

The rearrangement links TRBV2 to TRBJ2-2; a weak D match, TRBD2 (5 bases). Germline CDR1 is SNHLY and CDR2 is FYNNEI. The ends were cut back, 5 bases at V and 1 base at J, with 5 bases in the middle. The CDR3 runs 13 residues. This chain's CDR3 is CASSSGNTGELFF. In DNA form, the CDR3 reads TGTGCCAGCAGTAGCGGGAACACCGGGGAGCTGTTTTTT.

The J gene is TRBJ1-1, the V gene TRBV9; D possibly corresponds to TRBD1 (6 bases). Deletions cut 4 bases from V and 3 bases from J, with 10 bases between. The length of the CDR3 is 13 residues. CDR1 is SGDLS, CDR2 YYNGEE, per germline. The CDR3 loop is CASSRQEYTEAFF. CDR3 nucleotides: TGTGCCAGCAGCAGACAGGAATACACTGAAGCTTTCTTT.

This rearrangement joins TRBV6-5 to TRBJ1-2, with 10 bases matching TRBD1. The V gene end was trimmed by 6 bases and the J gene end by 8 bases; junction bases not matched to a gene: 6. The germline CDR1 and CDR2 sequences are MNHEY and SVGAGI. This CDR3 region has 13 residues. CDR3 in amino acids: CASRGGQGLGYTF. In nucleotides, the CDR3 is TGTGCCAGCAGGGGGGGACAGGGGTTGGGCTACACCTTC.

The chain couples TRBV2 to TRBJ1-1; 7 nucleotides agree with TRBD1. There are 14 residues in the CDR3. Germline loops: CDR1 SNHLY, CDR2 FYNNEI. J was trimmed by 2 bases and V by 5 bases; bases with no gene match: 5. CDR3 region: CASSSGQPNTEAFF. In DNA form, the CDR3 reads TGTGCCAGCAGTTCGGGACAGCCAAACACTGAAGCTTTCTTT. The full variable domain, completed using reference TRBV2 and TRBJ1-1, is EPEVTQTPSHQVTQMGQEVILRCVPISNHLYFYWYRQILGQKVEFLVSFYNNEISEKSEIFDDQFSVERPDGSNFTLKIRSTKLEDSAMYFCASSSGQPNTEAFFGQGTRLTVV.

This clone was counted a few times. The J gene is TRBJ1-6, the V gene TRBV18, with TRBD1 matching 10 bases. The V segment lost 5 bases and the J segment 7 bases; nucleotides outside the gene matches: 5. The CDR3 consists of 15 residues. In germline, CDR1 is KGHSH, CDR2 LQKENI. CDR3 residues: CASSLGTGENSPLHF. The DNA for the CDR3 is TGTGCCAGCTCATTGGGGACAGGGGAGAATTCACCCCTCCACTTT.

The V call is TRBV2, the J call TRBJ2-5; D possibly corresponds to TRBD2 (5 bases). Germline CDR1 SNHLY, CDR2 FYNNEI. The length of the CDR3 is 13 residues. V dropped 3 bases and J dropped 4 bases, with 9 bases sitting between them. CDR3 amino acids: CASSEGLAETQYF. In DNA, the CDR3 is TGTGCCAGCAGTGAGGGCCTAGCAGAGACCCAGTACTTC.

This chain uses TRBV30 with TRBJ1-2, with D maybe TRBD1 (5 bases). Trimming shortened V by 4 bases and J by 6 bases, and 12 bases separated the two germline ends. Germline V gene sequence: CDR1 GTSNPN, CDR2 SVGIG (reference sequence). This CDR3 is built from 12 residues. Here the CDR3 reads CAWIGVSNGYTF. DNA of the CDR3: TGTGCCTGGATAGGGGTATCAAATGGCTACACCTTC. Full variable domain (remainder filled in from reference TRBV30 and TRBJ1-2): SQTIHQWPATLVQPVGSPLSLECTVEGTSNPNLYWYRQAAGRGLQLLFYSVGIGQISSEVPQNLSASRPQDRQFILSSKKLLLSDSGFYLCAWIGVSNGYTFGSGTRLTVV.

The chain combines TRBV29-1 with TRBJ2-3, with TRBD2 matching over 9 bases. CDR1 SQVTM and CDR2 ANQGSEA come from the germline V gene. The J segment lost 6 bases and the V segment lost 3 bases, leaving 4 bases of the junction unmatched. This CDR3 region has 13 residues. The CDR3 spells CSVDPSGVDTQYF. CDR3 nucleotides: TGCAGCGTTGATCCTAGCGGGGTGGATACGCAGTATTTT.

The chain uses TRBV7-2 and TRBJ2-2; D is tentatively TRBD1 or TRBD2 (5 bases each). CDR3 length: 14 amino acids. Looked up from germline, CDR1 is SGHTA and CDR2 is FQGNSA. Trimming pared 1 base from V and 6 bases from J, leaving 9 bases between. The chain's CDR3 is CASSLVWGPGELFF. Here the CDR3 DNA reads TGTGCCAGCAGCTTAGTTTGGGGACCCGGGGAGCTGTTTTTT.

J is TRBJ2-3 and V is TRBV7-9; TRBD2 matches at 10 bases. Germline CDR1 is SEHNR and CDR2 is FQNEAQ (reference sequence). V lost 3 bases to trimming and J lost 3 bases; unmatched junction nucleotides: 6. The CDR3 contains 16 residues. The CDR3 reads CASSFGTSDVTDTQYF. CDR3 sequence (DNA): TGTGCCAGCAGCTTTGGGACTAGCGATGTGACAGATACGCAGTATTTT.

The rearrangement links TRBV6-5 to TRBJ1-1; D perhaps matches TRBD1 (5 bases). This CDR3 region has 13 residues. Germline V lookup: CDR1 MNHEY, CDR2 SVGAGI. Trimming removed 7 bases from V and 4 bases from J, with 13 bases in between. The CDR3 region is CASKGSGPTEAFF. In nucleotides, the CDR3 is TGTGCCAGCAAGGGGTCAGGGCCCACTGAAGCTTTCTTT.

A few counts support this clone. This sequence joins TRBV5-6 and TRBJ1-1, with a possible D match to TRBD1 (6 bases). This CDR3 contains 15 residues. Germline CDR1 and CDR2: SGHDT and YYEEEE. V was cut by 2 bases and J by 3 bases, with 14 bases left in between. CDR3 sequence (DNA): TGTGCCAGCAGCTTCAGGGGAGGGTCGGACACTGAAGCTTTCTTT. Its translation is CASSFRGGSDTEAFF.

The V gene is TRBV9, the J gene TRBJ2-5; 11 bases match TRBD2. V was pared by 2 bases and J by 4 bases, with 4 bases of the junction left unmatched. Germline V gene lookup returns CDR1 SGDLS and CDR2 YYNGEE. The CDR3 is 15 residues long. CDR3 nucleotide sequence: TGTGCCAGCAGCGTTGAACTAGCGGGAGCAGAGACCCAGTACTTC. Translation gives CASSVELAGAETQYF.